This T cell receptor beta chain came from a study of naive and memory T cell subsets. Details on this clonotype: Its antigen is currently unknown.

Two oligonucleotides, mixed equimolar, formed the beta constant-region primer covering TRBC1 and TRBC2. Four rounds of PCR amplified the ligated cDNA using nested alpha and beta constant-region primers plus SP2. One entry per CDR3 protein results from TCRdb running MiXCR on the UMI-ligation and nested PCR reads. The sample shows roughly 100,000 distinct CDR3 sequences, 14% of them seen only once. Overall study results and limits: TCR abundance followed a power law differing between naive and memory subsets. There was no ground truth to check naive and memory subset results. Especially in CD8 cells, naive repertoires contained a few larger clonotypes, possibly CD45RA-re-expressing memory cells.

Germline-derived CDR1 and CDR2 are DFQATT and SNEGSKA (reference sequence). With 4 bases clipped from V and 7 bases from J, the junction kept 13 bases outside the gene matches. This CDR3 has 15 amino acids. The specimen was naive CD8+ T cells from blood. The TCR originated in a human donor in good health. The V and J genes are TRBV20-1 and TRBJ2-1; 7 nucleotides line up with TRBD2. The CDR3 DNA sequence: TGCAGTGCTATTGCGGGCCACGTCGGGGGGAATGAGCAGTTCTTC. It encodes CSAIAGHVGGNEQFF.